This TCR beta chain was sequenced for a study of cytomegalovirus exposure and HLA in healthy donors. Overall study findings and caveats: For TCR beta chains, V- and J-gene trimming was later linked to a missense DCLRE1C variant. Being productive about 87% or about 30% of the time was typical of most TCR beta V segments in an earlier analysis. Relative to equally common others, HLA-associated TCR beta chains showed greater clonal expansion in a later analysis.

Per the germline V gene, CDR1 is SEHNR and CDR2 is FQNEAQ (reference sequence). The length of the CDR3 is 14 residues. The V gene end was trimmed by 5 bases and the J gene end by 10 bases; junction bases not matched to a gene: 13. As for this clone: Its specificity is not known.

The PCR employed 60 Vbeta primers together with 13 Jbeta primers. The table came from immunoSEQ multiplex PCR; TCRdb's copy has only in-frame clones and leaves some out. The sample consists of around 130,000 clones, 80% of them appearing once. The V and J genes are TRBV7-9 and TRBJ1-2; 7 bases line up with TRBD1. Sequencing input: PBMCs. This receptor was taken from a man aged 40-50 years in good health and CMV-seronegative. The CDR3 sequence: CASSPTGEVRNYTF. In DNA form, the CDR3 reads TGTGCCAGCAGCCCAACAGGGGAGGTTAGGAACTACACCTTC.